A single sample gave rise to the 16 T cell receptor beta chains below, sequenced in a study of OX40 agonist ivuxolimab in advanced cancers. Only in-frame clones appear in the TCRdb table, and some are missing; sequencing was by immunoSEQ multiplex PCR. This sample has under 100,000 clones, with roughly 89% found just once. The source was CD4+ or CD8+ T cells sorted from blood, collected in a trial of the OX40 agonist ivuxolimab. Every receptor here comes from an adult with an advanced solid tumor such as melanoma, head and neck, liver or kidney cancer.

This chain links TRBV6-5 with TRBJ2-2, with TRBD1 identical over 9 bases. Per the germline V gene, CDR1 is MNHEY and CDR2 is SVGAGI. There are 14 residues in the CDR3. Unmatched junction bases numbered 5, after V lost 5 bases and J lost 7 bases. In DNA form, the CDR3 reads TGTGCCAGCAGTAGGGGACAGGGTTTCGGGGAGCTGTTTTTT. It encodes CASSRGQGFGELFF.

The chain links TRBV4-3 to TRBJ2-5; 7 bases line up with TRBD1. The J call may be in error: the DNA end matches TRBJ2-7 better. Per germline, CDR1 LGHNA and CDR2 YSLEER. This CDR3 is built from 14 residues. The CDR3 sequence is CASSPNRDSYEQYF. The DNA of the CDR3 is TGCGCCAGCAGCCCGAACCGGGACAGCTACGAGCAGTACTTC.

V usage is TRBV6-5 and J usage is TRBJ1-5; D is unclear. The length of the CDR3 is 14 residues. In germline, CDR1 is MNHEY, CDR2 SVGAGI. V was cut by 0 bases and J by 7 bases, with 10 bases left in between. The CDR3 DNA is TGTGCCAGCAGTTACTCCCAGCTTAAGCAGCCCCAGCATTTT. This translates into CASSYSQLKQPQHF.

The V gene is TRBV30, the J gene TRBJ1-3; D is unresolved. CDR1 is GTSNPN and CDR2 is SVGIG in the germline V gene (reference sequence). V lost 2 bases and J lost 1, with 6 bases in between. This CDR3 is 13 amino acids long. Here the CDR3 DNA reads TGTGCCTGGAGTAGCGGGTCTGGAAACACCATATATTTT. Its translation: CAWSSGSGNTIYF.

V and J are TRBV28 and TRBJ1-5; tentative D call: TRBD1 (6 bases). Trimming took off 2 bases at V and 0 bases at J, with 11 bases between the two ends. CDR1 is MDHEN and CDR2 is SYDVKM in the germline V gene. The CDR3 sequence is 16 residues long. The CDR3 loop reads CASSLGRGYSNQPQHF. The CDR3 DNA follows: TGTGCCAGCAGTTTAGGCAGGGGATATAGCAATCAGCCCCAGCATTTT.

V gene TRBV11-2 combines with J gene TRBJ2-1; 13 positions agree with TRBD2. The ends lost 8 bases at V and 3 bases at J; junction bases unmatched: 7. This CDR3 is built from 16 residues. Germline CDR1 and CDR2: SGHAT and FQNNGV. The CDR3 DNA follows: TGTGCCAGCCTGAGACTAGCGGGGGGACGCTACAATGAGCAGTTCTTC. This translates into CASLRLAGGRYNEQFF.

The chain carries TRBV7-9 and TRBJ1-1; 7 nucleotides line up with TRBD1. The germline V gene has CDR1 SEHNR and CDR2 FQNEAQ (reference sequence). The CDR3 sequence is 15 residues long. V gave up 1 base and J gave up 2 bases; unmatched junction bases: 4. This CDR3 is CASSLGDRVNTEAFF. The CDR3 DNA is TGTGCCAGCAGCTTAGGGGACAGAGTAAACACTGAAGCTTTCTTT.

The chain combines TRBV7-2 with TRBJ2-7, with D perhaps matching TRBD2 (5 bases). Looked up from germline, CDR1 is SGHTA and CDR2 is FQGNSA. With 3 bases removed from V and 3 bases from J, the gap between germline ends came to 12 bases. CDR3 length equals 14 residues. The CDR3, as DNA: TGTGCCAGCAGCTTTCTTGGGGAGAACTACGAGCAGTACTTC. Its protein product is CASSFLGENYEQYF. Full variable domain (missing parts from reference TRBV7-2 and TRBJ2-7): GAGVSQSPSNKVTEKGKDVELRCDPISGHTALYWYRQSLGQGLEFLIYFQGNSAPDKSGLPSDRFSAERTGGSVSTLTIQRTQQEDSAVYLCASSFLGENYEQYFGPGTRLTVT.

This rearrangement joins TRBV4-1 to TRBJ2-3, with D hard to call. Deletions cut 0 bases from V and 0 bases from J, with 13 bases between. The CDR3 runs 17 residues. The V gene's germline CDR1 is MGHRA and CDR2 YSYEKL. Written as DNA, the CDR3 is TGCGCCAGCAGCCAAGATCGTGCGAGGAGTAGCACAGATACGCAGTATTTT. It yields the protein CASSQDRARSSTDTQYF.

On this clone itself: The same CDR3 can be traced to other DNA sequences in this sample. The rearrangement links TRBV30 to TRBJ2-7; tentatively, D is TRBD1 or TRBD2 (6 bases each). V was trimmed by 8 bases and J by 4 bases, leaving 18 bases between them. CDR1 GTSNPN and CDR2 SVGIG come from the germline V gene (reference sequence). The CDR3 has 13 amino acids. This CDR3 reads CAGGRGGLYEQYF. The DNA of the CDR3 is TGTGCCGGGGGGCGAGGGGGGCTGTACGAGCAGTACTTC.

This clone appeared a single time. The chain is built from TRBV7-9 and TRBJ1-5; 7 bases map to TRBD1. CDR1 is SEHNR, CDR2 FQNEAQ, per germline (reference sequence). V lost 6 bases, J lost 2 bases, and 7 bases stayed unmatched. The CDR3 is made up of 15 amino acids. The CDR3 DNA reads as TGTGCCAGCAGTCCTACAGGGGATGGCAATCAGCCCCAGCATTTT. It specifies CASSPTGDGNQPQHF.

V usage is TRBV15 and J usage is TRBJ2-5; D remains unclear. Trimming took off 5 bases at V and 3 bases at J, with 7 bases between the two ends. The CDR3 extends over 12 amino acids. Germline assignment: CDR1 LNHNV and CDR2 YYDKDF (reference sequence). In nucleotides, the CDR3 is TGTGCCACCAGCCGCACAAAAGAGACCCAGTACTTC. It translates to CATSRTKETQYF.

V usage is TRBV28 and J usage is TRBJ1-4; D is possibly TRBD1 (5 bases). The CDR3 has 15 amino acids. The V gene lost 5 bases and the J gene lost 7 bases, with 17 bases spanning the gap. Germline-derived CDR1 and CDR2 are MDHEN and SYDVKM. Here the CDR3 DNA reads TGTGCCAGCAGTCCGAGTTGGGGGTGGGGTGAAAAACTGTTTTTT. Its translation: CASSPSWGWGEKLFF.

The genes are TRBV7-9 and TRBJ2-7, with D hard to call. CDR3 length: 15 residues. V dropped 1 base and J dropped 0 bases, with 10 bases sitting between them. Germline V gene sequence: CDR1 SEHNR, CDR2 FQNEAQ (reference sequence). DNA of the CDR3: TGTGCCAGCAGCTTAGAAGAGCAGAGCTCCTACGAGCAGTACTTC. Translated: CASSLEEQSSYEQYF. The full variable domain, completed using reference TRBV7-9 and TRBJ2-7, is DTGVSQNPRHKITKRGQNVTFRCDPISEHNRLYWYRQTLGQGPEFLTYFQNEAQLEKSRLLSDRFSAERPKGSFSTLEIQRTEQGDSAMYLCASSLEEQSSYEQYFGPGTRLTVT.

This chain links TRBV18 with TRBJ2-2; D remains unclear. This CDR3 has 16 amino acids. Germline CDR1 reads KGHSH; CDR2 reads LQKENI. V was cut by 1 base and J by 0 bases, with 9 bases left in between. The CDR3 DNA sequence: TGTGCCAGCTCACCACTCAATCCAGCGAACACCGGGGAGCTGTTTTTT. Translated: CASSPLNPANTGELFF. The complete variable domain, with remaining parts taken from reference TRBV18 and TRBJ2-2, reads NAGVMQNPRHLVRRRGQEARLRCSPMKGHSHVYWYRQLPEEGLKFMVYLQKENIIDESGMPKERFSAEFPKEGPSILRIQQVVRGDSAAYFCASSPLNPANTGELFFGEGSRLTVL.

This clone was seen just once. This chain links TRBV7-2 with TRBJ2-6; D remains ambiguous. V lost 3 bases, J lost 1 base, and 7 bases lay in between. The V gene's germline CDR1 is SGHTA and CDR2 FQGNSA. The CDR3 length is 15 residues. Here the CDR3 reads CASSFPESGANVLTF. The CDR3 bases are TGTGCCAGCAGCTTTCCGGAATCTGGGGCCAACGTCCTGACTTTC.